This T cell receptor (beta chain) was sequenced for a study of T cells in tuberculosis. Study conclusions and caveats: GEM motif frequencies gave 70% accuracy; the GMM repertoire gave roughly 85%.

CDR3 length: 14 amino acids. Per germline, CDR1 SGHNT and CDR2 YYREEE (reference sequence). Trimming at V came to 3 bases and at J to 5 bases, leaving 7 bases not matched to a gene. Sequencing was performed with immunoSEQ multiplex PCR; in TCRdb, only in-frame clones are kept and a portion is missing. The sample consists of some 30,000 clones, roughly nine tenths of them appearing once. Concerning this clone itself: Its antigen is not identified.

The time point is: new active TB diagnosis, blood taken before or within 7 days of starting treatment. This specimen consisted of PBMCs, obtained at tuberculosis diagnosis. The source is an adult with tuberculosis. The rearrangement uses TRBV5-4 and TRBJ2-7, with TRBD2 matching 8 bases. In DNA, the CDR3 is TGTGCCAGCAGCTACCCGGGAGGGAGTAACGAGCAGTACTTC. Encoded protein: CASSYPGGSNEQYF. The full variable domain, its missing parts supplied by reference TRBV5-4 and TRBJ2-7, is ETGVTQSPTHLIKTRGQQVTLRCSSQSGHNTVSWYQQALGQGPQFIFQYYREEENGRGNFPPRFSGLQFPNYSSELNVNALELDDSALYLCASSYPGGSNEQYFGPGTRLTVT.